This T cell receptor (beta chain) was documented in a study of blood T cell repertoires in COVID-19. Study in general: Two negative PCRs, clearance, or symptom resolution were required of recovered Cohort 3 donors. From T cells, B-cell-depleted T cells, or PBMCs came the material, which was cDNA or gDNA.

The CDR3 extends over 14 amino acids. V was clipped by 4 bases and J by 3 bases; unmatched bases: 2. Germline V lookup: CDR1 KGHDR, CDR2 SFDVKD. Under the authors' procedure: Amplification with reference gene primers provided the estimates of nucleated cell counts. Using immunoSEQ multiplex PCR, the repertoire was profiled, and TCRdb retains in-frame clones only, with some absent. V and J calls and clone size are those listed in that table; D and trimming were worked out from the DNA. The repertoire consists of around 300,000 clones, with approximately 90% occurring once and the leading ten covering approximately 2%.

This TCR was recovered from a woman in her sixties in a cohort exposed to, infected with or recovered from COVID-19 (not recorded which). The chain has TRBV24-1 and TRBJ1-5; 7 bases fit TRBD1. The sequenced sample consisted of PBMCs or T cells enriched from blood (not recorded which). CDR3 coding DNA: TGTGCCACCAGTGACGGACAGGTCAATCAGCCCCAGCATTTT. Amino acid sequence: CATSDGQVNQPQHF.